These 3 T cell receptor beta chains were sequenced from one sample in a study of blood T cell repertoires in COVID-19. Assay used: immunoSEQ multiplex PCR; TCRdb lists only in-frame clones, some missing. The sample has approximately 440,000 clones, approximately 90% seen once. The sample comprised PBMCs or T cells enriched from blood (not recorded which). Receptors originate from a woman younger than 35 who had recovered from COVID-19.

The chain employs TRBV5-1 and TRBJ2-5; 11 bases fit TRBD2. The CDR3 runs 21 residues. Germline lookup yields CDR1 SGHRS and CDR2 YFSETQ. V dropped 0 bases and J dropped 10; count of bases not matched to a gene: 26. The CDR3 DNA reads TGCGCCAGCAGCTTGGCCACGACTAGCGGGGAAGGCGCAGCCGGCAAGAAGGGCCAGTACTTC. Amino acids: CASSLATTSGEGAAGKKGQYF.

The chain employs TRBV9 and TRBJ1-3; weak D call: TRBD1 (6 bases). Germline V gene data show CDR1 as SGDLS and CDR2 as YYNGEE. The V and J ends lost 8 bases and 0 bases respectively, with 9 bases between them. The CDR3 is 13 amino acids. CDR3 sequence (DNA): TGTGCCAGACAGGGTGGCTCTGGAAACACCATATATTTT. Encoded protein: CARQGGSGNTIYF.

This clone was found once. The rearrangement links TRBV28 to TRBJ2-7, with a tentative D call TRBD1 (6 bases). The V end lost 5 bases, the J end lost 3 bases, and 14 bases lay between the germline ends. Germline values: CDR1 MDHEN, CDR2 SYDVKM. This CDR3 has 14 amino acids. The CDR3 DNA reads as TGTGCCAGCAGTCTCGGGACACCCGTCTACGAGCAGTACTTC. Its protein product is CASSLGTPVYEQYF.